The rows below give T cell receptor beta chains drawn from one sample of a study of identical twins. TCRdb recomputed calls from the 5' RACE reads with MiXCR, one row per CDR3 protein. The sample consists of roughly 1,500,000 distinct CDR3 sequences, 25% to 35% of them appearing once. What was sequenced was cord blood. All receptors derive from a newborn girl in good health. CDR3s include the opening cysteine and the closing phenylalanine or tryptophan. D genes are given only for firm matches. The listing skips clone size in some rows; elsewhere it reads once, few, many or a size class.

size: -; J: TRBJ2-1; length: 16; D: TRBD2; V: TRBV12-5; DNA: TGTGCTAGTGGTTTTAGCGGGGGGAGCTCCTACAATGAGCAGTTCTTC; CDR3: CASGFSGGSSYNEQFF
size: few; J: TRBJ1-1; length: 11; D: -; V: TRBV29-1; DNA: TGCAGCGCCCGACCTGCCCCTGAAGCTTTCTTT; CDR3: CSARPAPEAFF
size: -; J: TRBJ2-7; length: 14; D: -; V: TRBV2; DNA: TGTGCCAGCGAAACCGGGACACCCTCCTACGAGCAGTACTTC; CDR3: CASETGTPSYEQYF
size: few; J: TRBJ2-5; length: 15; D: TRBD2; V: TRBV24-1; DNA: TGTGCCACCAGTGATTTGACTAGCGGAATAGAGACCCAGTACTTC; CDR3: CATSDLTSGIETQYF
size: -; J: TRBJ2-7; length: 13; D: -; V: TRBV6-6; DNA: TGTGCCAGCAGCCCCTTCAAATACTACGAGCAGTACTTC; CDR3: CASSPFKYYEQYF
size: -; J: TRBJ1-2; length: 14; D: -; V: TRBV6-1; DNA: TGTGCCAGCAGGCACGACAGTCCCCCCTATGGCTACACCTTC; CDR3: CASRHDSPPYGYTF
size: -; J: TRBJ2-1; length: 15; D: TRBD2; V: TRBV12-3/TRBV12-4; DNA: TGTGCCAGCACCTCCTGGGAGCGGGAGGGTAATGAGCAGTTCTTC; CDR3: CASTSWEREGNEQFF
size: -; J: TRBJ1-5; length: 15; D: -; V: TRBV20-1; DNA: TGCAGTGCTAGAGGGGCCCAGGGTGTCAATCAGCCCCAGCATTTT; CDR3: CSARGAQGVNQPQHF
size: -; J: TRBJ2-7; length: 14; D: -; V: TRBV6-2/TRBV6-3; DNA: TGTGCCAGCAGAACGACTGGCGGTTCTTACGAGCAGTACTTC; CDR3: CASRTTGGSYEQYF
size: -; J: TRBJ2-3; length: 16; D: -; V: TRBV5-6; DNA: TGTGCCAGCAGCTTGTCCTTGCAGGGAGCTTTGGATACGCAGTATTTT; CDR3: CASSLSLQGALDTQYF
size: many; J: TRBJ2-7; length: 11; D: -; V: TRBV5-1; DNA: TGTGCCAGCAGTGGGACCTACGAGCAGTACTTC; CDR3: CASSGTYEQYF
size: -; J: TRBJ2-2; length: 15; D: -; V: TRBV7-6; DNA: TGTGCCAGCAGCTTAATTAGCGGAAACACCGGGGAGCTGTTTTTT; CDR3: CASSLISGNTGELFF
size: -; J: TRBJ1-1; length: 14; D: TRBD1; V: TRBV19; DNA: TGTGCCAGTAGTCCCGACAGGGGGCAAGGGGAAGCTTTCTTT; CDR3: CASSPDRGQGEAFF
size: few; J: TRBJ1-1; length: 14; D: -; V: TRBV5-1; DNA: TGCGCCAGCAGCTTGGACCCGACGAACACTGAAGCTTTCTTT; CDR3: CASSLDPTNTEAFF
size: few; J: TRBJ2-7; length: 17; D: -; V: TRBV7-8; DNA: TGTGCCAGCAGCTTAGATTTAGGCCTACCCGCTCCCCTCGAGCAGTACTTC; CDR3: CASSLDLGLPAPLEQYF
size: -; J: TRBJ2-5; length: 12; D: TRBD1; V: TRBV7-2; DNA: TGTGCCAGCAGCCCGATGGACAGGAAGCAGTACTTC; CDR3: CASSPMDRKQYF
size: -; J: TRBJ2-2; length: 14; D: -; V: TRBV12-5; DNA: TGTGCTAGTGGTTTGGTAGGGCTCACCGGGGAGCTGTTTTTT; CDR3: CASGLVGLTGELFF
size: -; J: TRBJ2-3; length: 15; D: TRBD2; V: TRBV10-3; DNA: TGTGCCATCAGTCCGACTAGCGGGAGCTCAGATACGCAGTATTTT; CDR3: CAISPTSGSSDTQYF
size: -; J: TRBJ1-4; length: 15; D: TRBD1; V: TRBV3-1; DNA: TGTGCCAGCAGCCAAGAAGGGACAGGGGGCGAAAAACTGTTTTTT; CDR3: CASSQEGTGGEKLFF
size: -; J: TRBJ2-5; length: 16; D: -; V: TRBV3-1; DNA: TGTGCCAGCAGCCGGGGGGCTAGCGATCCATGGGAGACCCAGTACTTC; CDR3: CASSRGASDPWETQYF
size: -; J: TRBJ2-1; length: 19; D: -; V: TRBV12-3/TRBV12-4; DNA: TGTGCCAGCAGTTTAGCTGGTCTTTCTACCGTAGATGAGTACAATGAGCAGTTCTTC; CDR3: CASSLAGLSTVDEYNEQFF
size: -; J: TRBJ2-1; length: 15; D: TRBD2; V: TRBV28; DNA: TGTGCCAGCATGGTGGGCGGGAGGTCCTACAATGAGCAGTTCTTC; CDR3: CASMVGGRSYNEQFF
size: -; J: TRBJ1-1; length: 13; D: TRBD1; V: TRBV27; DNA: TGTGCCAGCTCCTCTCCGGGACAGACTGAAGCTTTCTTT; CDR3: CASSSPGQTEAFF
size: -; J: TRBJ2-7; length: 15; D: TRBD2; V: TRBV7-2; DNA: TGTGCCAGCAACCTAGCGGGAGGGATCTACAATGAGCAGTACTTC; CDR3: CASNLAGGIYNEQYF
size: -; J: TRBJ2-4; length: 14; D: -; V: TRBV9; DNA: TGTGCCAGCAGCCCCCGGGCGTCCAAAAACATTCAGTACTTC; CDR3: CASSPRASKNIQYF
size: -; J: TRBJ1-1; length: 14; D: TRBD1; V: TRBV4-2; DNA: TGTGCCAGCAGCCAAGTTCAGGGGGCGCCTGAAGCTTTCTTT; CDR3: CASSQVQGAPEAFF
size: many; J: TRBJ2-4; length: 17; D: TRBD2; V: TRBV12-3/TRBV12-4; DNA: TGTGCCAGCAGTCCCGGACTAGCGGGAGGAGCCAAAAACATTCAGTACTTC; CDR3: CASSPGLAGGAKNIQYF
size: -; J: TRBJ1-5; length: 17; D: TRBD1; V: TRBV29-1; DNA: TGCAGCGTAAGGGAAGTCGGCGGGACAGGGGGCAATCAGCCCCAGCATTTT; CDR3: CSVREVGGTGGNQPQHF
size: -; J: TRBJ2-7; length: 16; D: -; V: TRBV27; DNA: TGTGCCAGCAGTTTATCTCAAACTTCAGTGAAGGGAGACCAGTACTTC; CDR3: CASSLSQTSVKGDQYF
size: few; J: TRBJ2-1; length: 14; D: TRBD2; V: TRBV29-1; DNA: TGCAGCGTTGAAGGGGGGGGCTCCTACAATGAGCAGTTCTTC; CDR3: CSVEGGGSYNEQFF
size: -; J: TRBJ2-2; length: 17; D: TRBD2; V: TRBV4-1; DNA: TGCGCCAGCAGCCAAGATGGGTGGACTAGTCGGTCCGGGGAGCTGTTTTTT; CDR3: CASSQDGWTSRSGELFF
size: -; J: TRBJ2-3; length: 14; D: -; V: TRBV2; DNA: TGTGCCAGCAGACAGGGATATGGGAAAGATACGCAGTATTTT; CDR3: CASRQGYGKDTQYF
size: -; J: TRBJ2-2; length: 13; D: -; V: TRBV9; DNA: TGTGCCAGCACTGTCAGCAACACCGGGGAGCTGTTTTTT; CDR3: CASTVSNTGELFF
size: -; J: TRBJ1-1; length: 14; D: TRBD1; V: TRBV6-6; DNA: TGTGCCAGCAGTTTGCCAAACAGGGGAACTGAAGCTTTCTTT; CDR3: CASSLPNRGTEAFF
size: few; J: TRBJ2-3; length: 15; D: TRBD1; V: TRBV12-3/TRBV12-4; DNA: TGTGCCAGCAGTTCCAAGGGCAGGGGGCCGGATACGCAGTATTTT; CDR3: CASSSKGRGPDTQYF
size: few; J: TRBJ2-3; length: 17; D: TRBD2; V: TRBV9; DNA: TGTGCCAGCAGCGTGGAGCGACTAGCGACTAGCACAGATACGCAGTATTTT; CDR3: CASSVERLATSTDTQYF
size: -; J: TRBJ2-1; length: 19; D: TRBD2; V: TRBV27; DNA: TGTGCCAGCAGTTTATCTGGGTTGCTAGCGGGGGGGCCCATGGATGAGCAGTTCTTC; CDR3: CASSLSGLLAGGPMDEQFF
size: once; J: TRBJ2-3; length: 14; D: TRBD1; V: TRBV29-1; DNA: TGCAGCGACCAAACCGGGACAGGAACAGATACGCAGTATTTT; CDR3: CSDQTGTGTDTQYF
size: few; J: TRBJ2-7; length: 14; D: -; V: TRBV19; DNA: TGTGCCAGTACCCCTACAGGTGGGAAGGTCGAGCAGTACTTC; CDR3: CASTPTGGKVEQYF
size: few; J: TRBJ2-6; length: 16; D: TRBD1; V: TRBV25-1; DNA: TGTGCCAGCAGTGCTAAGGGACAGGCTGGGGCCAACGTCCTGACTTTC; CDR3: CASSAKGQAGANVLTF
size: few; J: TRBJ1-4; length: 17; D: TRBD1; V: TRBV20-1; DNA: TGCAGTGCCAGGGACAGGGGGCTAGGGGCAACTAATGAAAAACTGTTTTTT; CDR3: CSARDRGLGATNEKLFF
size: -; J: TRBJ1-1; length: 14; D: TRBD1; V: TRBV2; DNA: TGTGCCAGCCGGGGGGGGACAGCGAACACTGAAGCTTTCTTT; CDR3: CASRGGTANTEAFF
size: -; J: TRBJ2-7; length: 15; D: -; V: TRBV2; DNA: TGTGCCACCTACCCCCGAGACAGCGCTCCCTACGAGCAGTACTTC; CDR3: CATYPRDSAPYEQYF
size: few; J: TRBJ2-5; length: 14; D: -; V: TRBV28; DNA: TGTGCCAGCAGTATCGACCGGTTCCAAGAGACCCAGTACTTC; CDR3: CASSIDRFQETQYF
size: -; J: TRBJ1-2; length: 16; D: -; V: TRBV12-3/TRBV12-4; DNA: TGTGCCAGCAGTACTCGCAGGGGCCTGACTAACTATGGCTACACCTTC; CDR3: CASSTRRGLTNYGYTF
size: once; J: TRBJ1-2; length: 15; D: TRBD1; V: TRBV20-1; DNA: TGCAGTGCTAGAGATTCCCAGGGGGCTTCCTATGGCTACACCTTC; CDR3: CSARDSQGASYGYTF
size: few; J: TRBJ2-7; length: 17; D: TRBD1; V: TRBV27; DNA: TGTGCCAGCAGTTTCCCTGACAGGGGGCTATGCACCTACGAGCAGTACTTC; CDR3: CASSFPDRGLCTYEQYF
size: few; J: TRBJ2-1; length: 11; D: -; V: TRBV2; DNA: TGTGCCGGTACAGGGTACAATGAGCAGTTCTTC; CDR3: CAGTGYNEQFF
size: -; J: TRBJ2-3; length: 16; D: TRBD1; V: TRBV3-1; DNA: TGTGCCAGCAGCCTTGGGACAGGGGCGATGGCAGATACGCAGTATTTT; CDR3: CASSLGTGAMADTQYF
size: once; J: TRBJ1-1; length: 15; D: TRBD1; V: TRBV28; DNA: TGTGCCAGCAGTTTGGACAGGAGACTGAACACTGAAGCTTTCTTT; CDR3: CASSLDRRLNTEAFF
size: -; J: TRBJ1-2; length: 16; D: TRBD1; V: TRBV7-6; DNA: TGTGCCAGCAGCTTTAGACAGGGTTCCTTTAACTATGGCTACACCTTC; CDR3: CASSFRQGSFNYGYTF